The next 2 T cell receptor beta chains were all read from a single sample in a study of T cells in Graves' hyperthyroidism and ophthalmopathy. The investigators amplified TCR beta CDR3 regions from RNA transcripts. HTBI primers were the set used in a first-round RT-PCR of the TCR CDR3. TCRdb fed the multiplex PCR reads into MiXCR, producing one record per CDR3 protein. This table has 500,000 to 800,000 distinct CDR3 sequences, less than 45% appearing once. The sequenced material came from peripheral blood or thyroid tissue (not recorded which). The receptor set was obtained from an adult man with Graves' disease, either hyperthyroidism or ophthalmopathy (not recorded which).

Of note for this clonotype: This may be a read error: a much more frequent sequence differs by one nucleotide. V and J are TRBV15 and TRBJ1-1, with 7 bases that match TRBD1. The germline V gene has CDR1 LNHNV and CDR2 YYDKDF (reference sequence). Unmatched junction bases numbered 10, after V lost 9 bases and J lost 3 bases. The CDR3 runs 14 residues. The CDR3 coding sequence is TGTGCCACATCACTCATTCAGGGGGACACTGAAGCTTTCTTT. Its translation: CATSLIQGDTEAFF.

This clonotype was counted a few times. The V and J genes are TRBV6-5 and TRBJ2-7, with 11 bases identical to TRBD2. V lost 7 bases and J lost 2; bases outside the gene matches: 7. The CDR3 is 15 residues long. The germline V gene has CDR1 MNHEY and CDR2 SVGAGI. The CDR3 coding sequence is TGTGCCAGCAATCCCGGGACTAGCGGAACCTACGAGCAGTACTTC. Translating gives CASNPGTSGTYEQYF.